This T cell receptor beta chain came from a study of blood T cell repertoires in COVID-19. Study summary: Samples came from the United States, Italy and Spain, spanning acute and convalescent COVID-19. From T cells, B-cell-depleted T cells, or PBMCs came the material, which was cDNA or gDNA.

There are 18 residues in the CDR3. Here immunoSEQ multiplex PCR was the method, and the copy in TCRdb shows in-frame clones only, minus some. The repertoire has more than 150,000 clones, roughly 82% of them found once; the top ten carry approximately 9.9%. Participants, 18 to 89 years old, spanned approximately 26 US areas. Two negative PCRs, clearance, or symptom resolution were required of recovered Cohort 3 donors. This rearrangement joins TRBV21-1 to TRBJ1-5; TRBD1 is the table's D call and was not checked against the DNA. TRBV21-1 corresponds to a pseudogene. Sequences were obtained from PBMCs or T cells enriched from blood (not recorded which). This clonotype was sampled from a man in his forties or fifties who had recovered from COVID-19. The DNA of the CDR3 is TGTGCCAGCACCCTTCCCTTAAGACAGGGGCATAGCAATCAGCCCCAGCATTTT. Residues: CASTLPLRQGHSNQPQHF.